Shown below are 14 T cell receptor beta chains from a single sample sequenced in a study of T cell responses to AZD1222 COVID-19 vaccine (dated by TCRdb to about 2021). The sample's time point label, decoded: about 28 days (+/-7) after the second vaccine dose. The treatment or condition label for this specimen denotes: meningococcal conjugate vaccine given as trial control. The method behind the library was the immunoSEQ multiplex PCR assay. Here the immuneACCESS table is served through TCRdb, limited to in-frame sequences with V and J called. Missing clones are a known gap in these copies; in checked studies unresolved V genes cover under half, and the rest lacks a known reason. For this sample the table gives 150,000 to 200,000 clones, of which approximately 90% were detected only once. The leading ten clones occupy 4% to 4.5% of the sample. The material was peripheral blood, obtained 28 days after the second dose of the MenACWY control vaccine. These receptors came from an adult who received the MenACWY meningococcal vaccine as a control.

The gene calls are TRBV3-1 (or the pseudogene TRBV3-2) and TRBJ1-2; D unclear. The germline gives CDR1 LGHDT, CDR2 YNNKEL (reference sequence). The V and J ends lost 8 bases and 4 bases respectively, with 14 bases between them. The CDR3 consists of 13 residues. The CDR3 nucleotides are TGTGCCAGCTTAGCCGATCGGGCCTATGGCTACACCTTC. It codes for CASLADRAYGYTF.

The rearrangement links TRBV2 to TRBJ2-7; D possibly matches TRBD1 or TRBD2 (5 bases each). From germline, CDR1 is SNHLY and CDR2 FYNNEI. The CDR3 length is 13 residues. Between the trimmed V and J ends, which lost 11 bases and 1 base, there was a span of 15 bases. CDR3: CAYRGTGSYEQYF. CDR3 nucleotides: TGTGCCTACCGTGGGACGGGGTCCTACGAGCAGTACTTC.

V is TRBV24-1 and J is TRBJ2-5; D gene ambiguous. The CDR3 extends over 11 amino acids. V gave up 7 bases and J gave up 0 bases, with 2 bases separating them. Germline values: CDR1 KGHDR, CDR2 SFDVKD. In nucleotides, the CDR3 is TGTGCCACCAGGGACCAAGAGACCCAGTACTTC. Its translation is CATRDQETQYF.

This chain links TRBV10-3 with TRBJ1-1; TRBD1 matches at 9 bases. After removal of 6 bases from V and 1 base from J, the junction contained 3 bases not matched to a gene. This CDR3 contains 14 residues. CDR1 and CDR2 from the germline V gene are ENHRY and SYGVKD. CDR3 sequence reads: CAIRGQGTNTEAFF. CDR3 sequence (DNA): TGTGCCATCAGGGGACAGGGCACGAACACTGAAGCTTTCTTT.

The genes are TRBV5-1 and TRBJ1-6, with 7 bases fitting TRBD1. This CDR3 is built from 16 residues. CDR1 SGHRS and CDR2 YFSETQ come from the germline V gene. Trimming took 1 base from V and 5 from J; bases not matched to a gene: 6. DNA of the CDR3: TGCGCCAGCAGCTTGACACGGGACAGAGATAATTCACCCCTCCACTTT. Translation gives CASSLTRDRDNSPLHF.

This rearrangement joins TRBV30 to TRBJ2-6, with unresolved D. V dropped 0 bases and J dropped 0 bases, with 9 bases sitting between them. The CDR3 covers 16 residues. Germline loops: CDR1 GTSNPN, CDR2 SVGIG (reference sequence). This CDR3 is CAWSVPLSSGANVLTF. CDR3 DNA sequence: TGTGCCTGGAGTGTACCCCTTAGCTCTGGGGCCAACGTCCTGACTTTC.

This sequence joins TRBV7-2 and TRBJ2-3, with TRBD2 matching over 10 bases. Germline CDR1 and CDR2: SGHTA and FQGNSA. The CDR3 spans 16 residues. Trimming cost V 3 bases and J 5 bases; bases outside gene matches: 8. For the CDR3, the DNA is TGTGCCAGCAGCTTCGGGGGAGCGGGAGGGGGAGATACGCAGTATTTT. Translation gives CASSFGGAGGGDTQYF.

DNA of the CDR3: TGCGCCAGCAGTTCCGGGACGGATATCTCTTACTATGGCTACACCTTC. It encodes CASSSGTDISYYGYTF. The chain has TRBV5-1 and TRBJ1-2; TRBD1 is a possible D gene (5 bases). This CDR3 region has 16 residues. Trimming stripped 5 bases from V and 3 bases from J, with 20 bases between. From germline, CDR1 is SGHRS and CDR2 YFSETQ.

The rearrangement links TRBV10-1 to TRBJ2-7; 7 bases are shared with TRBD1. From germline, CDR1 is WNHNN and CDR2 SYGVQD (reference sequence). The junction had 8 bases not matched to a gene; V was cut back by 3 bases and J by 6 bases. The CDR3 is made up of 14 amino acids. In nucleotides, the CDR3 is TGCGCCAGCAGTGATCCCGGGACAGCCGGCGAGCAGTACTTC. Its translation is CASSDPGTAGEQYF.

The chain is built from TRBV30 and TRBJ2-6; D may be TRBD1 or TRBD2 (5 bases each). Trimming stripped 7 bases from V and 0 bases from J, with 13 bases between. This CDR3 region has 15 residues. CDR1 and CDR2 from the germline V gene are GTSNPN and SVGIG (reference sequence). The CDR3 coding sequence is TGTGCCTCTCCGGGGCGGTCCTCTGGGGCCAACGTCCTGACTTTC. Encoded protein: CASPGRSSGANVLTF.

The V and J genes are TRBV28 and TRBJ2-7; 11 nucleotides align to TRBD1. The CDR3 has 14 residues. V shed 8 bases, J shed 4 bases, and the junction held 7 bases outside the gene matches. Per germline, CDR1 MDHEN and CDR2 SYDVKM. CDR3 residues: CASLYRDRGYEQYF. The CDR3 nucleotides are TGTGCCAGCCTATACCGGGACAGGGGGTACGAGCAGTACTTC. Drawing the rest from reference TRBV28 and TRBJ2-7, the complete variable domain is DVKVTQSSRYLVKRTGEKVFLECVQDMDHENMFWYRQDPGLGLRLIYFSYDVKMKEKGDIPEGYSVSREKKERFSLILESASTNQTSMYLCASLYRDRGYEQYFGPGTRLTVT.

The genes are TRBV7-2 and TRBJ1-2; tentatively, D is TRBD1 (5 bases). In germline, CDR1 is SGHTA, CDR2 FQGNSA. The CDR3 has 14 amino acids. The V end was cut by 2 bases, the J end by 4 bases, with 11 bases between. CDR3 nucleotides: TGTGCCAGCAGCTTAACAGGTTTGATCTATGGCTACACCTTC. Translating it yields CASSLTGLIYGYTF.

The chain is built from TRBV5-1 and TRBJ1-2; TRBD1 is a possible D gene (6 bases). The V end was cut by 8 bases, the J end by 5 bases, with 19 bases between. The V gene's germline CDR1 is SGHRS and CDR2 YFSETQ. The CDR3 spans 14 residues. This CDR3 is CASRGTSTLYGYTF. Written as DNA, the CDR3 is TGCGCCAGTCGCGGGACATCAACCTTATATGGCTACACCTTC.

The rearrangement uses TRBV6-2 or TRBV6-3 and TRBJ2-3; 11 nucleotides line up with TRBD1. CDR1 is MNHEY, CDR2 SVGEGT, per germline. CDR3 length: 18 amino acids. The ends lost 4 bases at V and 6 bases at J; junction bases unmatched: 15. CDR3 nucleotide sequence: TGTGCCAGCAGTTTCCTATTGATGGGGACAGGGGGATCGGATACGCAGTATTTT. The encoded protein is CASSFLLMGTGGSDTQYF.